This T cell receptor (beta chain) was recorded in a study of T cell repertoires in ileal Crohn's disease. CDR1 SGHTA and CDR2 FQGNSA come from the germline V gene. The CDR3 sequence is 14 residues long. The V segment lost 2 bases and the J segment 4 bases; nucleotides outside the gene matches: 3. Each sample's TCRB immunosequencing used 450 to 550 nanograms of biopsy DNA. Here immunoSEQ multiplex PCR was the method, and the copy in TCRdb shows in-frame clones only, minus some. This repertoire shows about 11,000 clones, around 70% found once; its top ten account for 7.7%. This clone was seen a single time. The time point here: neoterminal ileum biopsy at postoperative endoscopy, about 6 months after surgery.

This receptor was identified in an adult with Crohn's disease. The sequenced material came from ileal tissue. The chain carries TRBV7-2 and TRBJ2-7; 9 bases agree with TRBD1. The CDR3 DNA is TGTGCCAGCAGCTTAACCGGGACAGGGTACGAGCAGTACTTC. It encodes CASSLTGTGYEQYF. The variable domain in full, with the rest retrieved from reference TRBV7-2 and TRBJ2-7, is GAGVSQSPSNKVTEKGKDVELRCDPISGHTALYWYRQSLGQGLEFLIYFQGNSAPDKSGLPSDRFSAERTGGSVSTLTIQRTQQEDSAVYLCASSLTGTGYEQYFGPGTRLTVT.